Given below is one T cell receptor beta chain in context. The source of the sample is a study of blood T cell repertoires in COVID-19. Turning to the study itself: From the United States, Italy and Spain came samples of acute and convalescent COVID-19.

The CDR3 has 15 amino acids. CDR1 and CDR2 (germline): SNHLY, FYNNEI. The J segment lost 5 bases and the V segment lost 5 bases, leaving 10 bases of the junction unmatched. Per the original methods: Reference gene primer amplification yielded estimated nucleated cell counts. The method was immunoSEQ multiplex PCR; TCRdb's version includes in-frame clones alone and lacks a portion of them. D and trimming come from the DNA, and the V and J calls and clone size come from that table. The table lists about 54,000 clones, about nine tenths of them singletons. The sequenced material came from peripheral blood. This rearrangement joins TRBV2 to TRBJ1-2, with 8 nucleotides matching TRBD1. This TCR was sampled from a woman aged 55-70 years with active or convalescent COVID-19. The DNA for the CDR3 is TGTGCCAGCAGTATGGGACAGGCTTCAAATTATGGCTACACCTTC. It is translated as CASSMGQASNYGYTF.